The rows below give T cell receptor beta chains drawn from one sample of a study of shared clonotypes between healthy human individuals. Generated by immunoSEQ multiplex PCR, the TCRdb table keeps only in-frame clones and is missing some. The sample shows approximately 1,000,000 clones, 60% to 80% of them seen only once. Sequencing used memory CD4+ T cells from PBMCs. Receptors were obtained from a man younger than 35 in good health. Some clones in this sample may be carry-over from other donors' samples. Both conserved end residues are part of each CDR3. Fields, in order: J gene, V gene, D gene, CDR3 protein. A D gene is named only where the DNA matches it firmly.

j_gene: TRBJ2-3
v_gene: TRBV9
d_gene: TRBD1
CDR3aa: CASKRTGFDTDTQYF

j_gene: TRBJ2-3
v_gene: TRBV10-3
d_gene: .
CDR3aa: CAISESRLAALDTQYF

j_gene: TRBJ2-1
v_gene: TRBV11-2
d_gene: TRBD2
CDR3aa: CASSLVGRRLAGSYNEQFF

j_gene: TRBJ2-7
v_gene: TRBV5-5
d_gene: .
CDR3aa: CASSSQLGRTPGEQYF

j_gene: TRBJ1-1
v_gene: TRBV19
d_gene: .
CDR3aa: CASSTNRATSGEAFF

j_gene: TRBJ1-6
v_gene: TRBV10-3
d_gene: .
CDR3aa: CAISELGQSGNSPLHF

j_gene: TRBJ1-5
v_gene: TRBV30
d_gene: .
CDR3aa: CAWNQPQHF

j_gene: TRBJ2-3
v_gene: TRBV2
d_gene: .
CDR3aa: CASSVSGGDGDTQYF

j_gene: TRBJ1-1
v_gene: TRBV6-5
d_gene: .
CDR3aa: CASSYEGNTEAFF

j_gene: TRBJ2-7
v_gene: TRBV9
d_gene: .
CDR3aa: CASSVVGIPHEQYF

j_gene: TRBJ1-1
v_gene: TRBV5-1
d_gene: .
CDR3aa: CASSLEAQGTEAFF

j_gene: TRBJ1-2
v_gene: TRBV18
d_gene: .
CDR3aa: CASSPNKTPGGSYGYTF

j_gene: TRBJ1-2
v_gene: TRBV6-1
d_gene: .
CDR3aa: CASVANYGYTF

j_gene: TRBJ2-7
v_gene: TRBV28
d_gene: TRBD1
CDR3aa: CASSSHRGRPSYEQYF

j_gene: TRBJ1-1
v_gene: TRBV28
d_gene: .
CDR3aa: CASSSSQAMNTEAFF

j_gene: TRBJ2-7
v_gene: TRBV11-3
d_gene: TRBD1
CDR3aa: CASSFVPGGEQYF

j_gene: TRBJ2-1
v_gene: TRBV7-9
d_gene: .
CDR3aa: CASSLQGSNEQFF

j_gene: TRBJ1-4
v_gene: TRBV28
d_gene: .
CDR3aa: CASSSPGFENEKLFF

j_gene: TRBJ1-1
v_gene: TRBV30
d_gene: .
CDR3aa: CAWAPLGRGAFF

j_gene: TRBJ1-2
v_gene: TRBV28
d_gene: TRBD1
CDR3aa: CASRGDRGLRGYTF

j_gene: TRBJ2-5
v_gene: TRBV5-1
d_gene: .
CDR3aa: CASRADRWETQYF

j_gene: TRBJ1-1
v_gene: TRBV6-5
d_gene: .
CDR3aa: CASSNHRGTEAFF

j_gene: TRBJ2-1
v_gene: TRBV10-2
d_gene: TRBD2
CDR3aa: CASSESTAGGKNEQFF

j_gene: TRBJ2-2
v_gene: TRBV5-1
d_gene: .
CDR3aa: CASSWAGTNTGELFF

j_gene: TRBJ1-4
v_gene: TRBV15
d_gene: .
CDR3aa: CATNRGTSTNEKLFF

j_gene: TRBJ1-2
v_gene: TRBV5-1
d_gene: TRBD1
CDR3aa: CASSLGGTGNGYTF

j_gene: TRBJ1-2
v_gene: TRBV19
d_gene: .
CDR3aa: CASSIGTLGYRYTF

j_gene: TRBJ2-7
v_gene: TRBV4-3
d_gene: .
CDR3aa: CASSQDLGGSRLSYEQYF

j_gene: TRBJ2-1
v_gene: TRBV18
d_gene: TRBD2
CDR3aa: CASSPIAGGNNEQFF

j_gene: TRBJ2-1
v_gene: TRBV27
d_gene: TRBD1
CDR3aa: CASSPGQGWYNEQFF

j_gene: TRBJ2-3
v_gene: TRBV18
d_gene: TRBD1
CDR3aa: CASSGQGQSDTQYF

j_gene: TRBJ1-2
v_gene: TRBV28
d_gene: TRBD1
CDR3aa: CASRPRDRTNYGYTF

j_gene: TRBJ2-1
v_gene: TRBV13
d_gene: .
CDR3aa: CASSLAVRSYNEQFF

j_gene: TRBJ2-5
v_gene: TRBV4-1
d_gene: .
CDR3aa: CASSLAPGETQYF

j_gene: TRBJ1-2
v_gene: TRBV6-1
d_gene: TRBD1
CDR3aa: CASWDRAIGYTF

j_gene: TRBJ2-5
v_gene: TRBV28
d_gene: .
CDR3aa: CASGLYKVETQYF

j_gene: TRBJ2-3
v_gene: TRBV30
d_gene: TRBD2
CDR3aa: CAWSPKRLAGVSDTQYF

j_gene: TRBJ2-1
v_gene: TRBV4-3
d_gene: TRBD1
CDR3aa: CASSQEAQGAWQFF

j_gene: TRBJ2-3
v_gene: TRBV2
d_gene: TRBD1
CDR3aa: CASSGAGQGTDTQYF

j_gene: TRBJ2-3
v_gene: TRBV5-5
d_gene: TRBD1
CDR3aa: CASSPYRGSGTDTQYF

j_gene: TRBJ2-3
v_gene: TRBV15
d_gene: .
CDR3aa: CATSTGLNRVTDTQYF

j_gene: TRBJ2-2
v_gene: TRBV2
d_gene: TRBD2
CDR3aa: CASSDGLAGTGELFF

j_gene: TRBJ2-1
v_gene: TRBV7-6
d_gene: .
CDR3aa: CASSGYRGEQFF

j_gene: TRBJ2-2
v_gene: TRBV5-4
d_gene: .
CDR3aa: CASSLENELFF

j_gene: TRBJ2-1
v_gene: TRBV5-1
d_gene: TRBD2
CDR3aa: CASSLGTSGYNEQFF

j_gene: TRBJ1-2
v_gene: TRBV7-2
d_gene: .
CDR3aa: CASSRKDVYYGYTF

j_gene: TRBJ2-5
v_gene: TRBV9
d_gene: TRBD1
CDR3aa: CASSVGVRGTQETQYF

j_gene: TRBJ1-1
v_gene: TRBV29-1
d_gene: .
CDR3aa: CSAGRQADRAFF

j_gene: TRBJ1-5
v_gene: TRBV15
d_gene: .
CDR3aa: CATSRGYPGAEGNQPQHF

j_gene: TRBJ2-7
v_gene: TRBV5-6
d_gene: .
CDR3aa: CASSLMGAGTYEQYF

j_gene: TRBJ1-1
v_gene: TRBV29-1
d_gene: .
CDR3aa: CSVEVGAFF

j_gene: TRBJ1-3
v_gene: TRBV5-4
d_gene: .
CDR3aa: CASTGTVGDLGGSTIYF

j_gene: TRBJ1-2
v_gene: TRBV27
d_gene: TRBD1
CDR3aa: CASSFRGPIDGYTF

j_gene: TRBJ2-2
v_gene: TRBV6-5
d_gene: .
CDR3aa: CASSYSKGFGELFF